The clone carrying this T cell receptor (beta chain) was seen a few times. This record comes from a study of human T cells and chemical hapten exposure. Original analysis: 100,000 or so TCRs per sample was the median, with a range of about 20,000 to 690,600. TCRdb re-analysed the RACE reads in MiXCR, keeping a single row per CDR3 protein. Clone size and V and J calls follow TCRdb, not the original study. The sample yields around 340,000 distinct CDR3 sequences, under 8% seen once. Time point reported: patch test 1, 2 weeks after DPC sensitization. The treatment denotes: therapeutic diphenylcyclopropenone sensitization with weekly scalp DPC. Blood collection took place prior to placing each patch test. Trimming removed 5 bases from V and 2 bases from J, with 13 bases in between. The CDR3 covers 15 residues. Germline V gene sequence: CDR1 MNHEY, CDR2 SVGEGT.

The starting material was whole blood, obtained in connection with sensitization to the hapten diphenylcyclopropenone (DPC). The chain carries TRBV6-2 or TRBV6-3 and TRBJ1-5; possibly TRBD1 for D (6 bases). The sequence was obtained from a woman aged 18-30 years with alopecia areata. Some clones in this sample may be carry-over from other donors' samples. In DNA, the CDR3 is TGTGCCAGCAGTAGGGGGACCGGGGGCAATCAGCCCCAGCATTTT. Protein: CASSRGTGGNQPQHF.